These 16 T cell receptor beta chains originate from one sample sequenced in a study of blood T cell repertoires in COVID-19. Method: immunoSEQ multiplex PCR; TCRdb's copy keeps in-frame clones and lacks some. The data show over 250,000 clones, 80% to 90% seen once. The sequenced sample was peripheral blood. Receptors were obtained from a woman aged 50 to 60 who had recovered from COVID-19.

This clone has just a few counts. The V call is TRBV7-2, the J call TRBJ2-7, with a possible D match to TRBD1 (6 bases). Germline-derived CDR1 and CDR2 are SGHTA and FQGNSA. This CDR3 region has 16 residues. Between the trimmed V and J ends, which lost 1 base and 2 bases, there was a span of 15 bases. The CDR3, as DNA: TGTGCCAGCAGCTTAGTGACAGGTACTGCTGCCTACGAGCAGTACTTC. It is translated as CASSLVTGTAAYEQYF.

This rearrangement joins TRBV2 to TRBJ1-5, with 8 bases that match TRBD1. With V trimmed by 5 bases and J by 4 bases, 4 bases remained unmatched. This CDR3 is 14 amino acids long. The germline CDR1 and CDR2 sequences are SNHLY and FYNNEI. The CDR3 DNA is TGTGCCAGCAGTTTGCAGGGGGCTAATCAGCCCCAGCATTTT. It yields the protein CASSLQGANQPQHF.

The CDR3 reads CASSPYPSYSYNEQFF. The CDR3 region has the DNA TGTGCCAGCAGCCCCTACCCCTCCTACTCCTACAATGAGCAGTTCTTC. The chain links TRBV7-2 to TRBJ2-1; D is uncertain. Trimming pared 5 bases from V and 0 bases from J, leaving 14 bases between. In germline, CDR1 is SGHTA, CDR2 FQGNSA. CDR3 size: 16 residues.

The CDR3 DNA is TGTGCCAGCAGCCCCGGGACAGGGGCCCTACTAGCCAAAAACATTCAGTACTTC. This sequence encodes CASSPGTGALLAKNIQYF. The chain links TRBV7-2 to TRBJ2-4; 10 bases align to TRBD1. Trimming at V came to 5 bases and at J to 0 bases, leaving 10 bases not matched to a gene. In germline, CDR1 is SGHTA, CDR2 FQGNSA. This CDR3 has 18 amino acids.

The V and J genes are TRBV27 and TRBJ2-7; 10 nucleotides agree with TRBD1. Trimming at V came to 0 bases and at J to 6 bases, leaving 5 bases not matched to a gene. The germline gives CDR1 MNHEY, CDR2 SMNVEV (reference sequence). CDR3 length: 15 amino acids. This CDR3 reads CASSLSGQGLIEQYF. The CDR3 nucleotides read TGTGCCAGCAGTTTATCGGGACAGGGGCTAATCGAGCAGTACTTC.

The CDR3 loop reads CASSPGLASTDTQYF. CDR3 in DNA: TGTGCCAGCAGCCCCGGACTAGCGAGCACAGATACGCAGTATTTT. The genes are TRBV7-3 and TRBJ2-3; 9 bases are a match to TRBD2. The CDR3 is made up of 15 amino acids. Germline loops: CDR1 SGHTA, CDR2 FQGTGA. V dropped 5 bases and J dropped 0; count of bases not matched to a gene: 3.

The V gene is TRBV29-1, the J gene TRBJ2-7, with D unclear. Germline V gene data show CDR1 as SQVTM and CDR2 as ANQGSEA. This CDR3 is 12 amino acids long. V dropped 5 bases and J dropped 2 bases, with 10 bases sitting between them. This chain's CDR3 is CSVTPSAYEQYF. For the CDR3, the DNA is TGCAGCGTTACGCCCTCGGCCTACGAGCAGTACTTC.

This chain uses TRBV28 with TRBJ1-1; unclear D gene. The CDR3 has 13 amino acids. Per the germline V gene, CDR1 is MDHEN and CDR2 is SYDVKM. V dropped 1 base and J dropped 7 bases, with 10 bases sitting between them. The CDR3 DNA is TGTGCCAGCAGTTTATATGGAGGAGGTGAAGCTTTCTTT. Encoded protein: CASSLYGGGEAFF. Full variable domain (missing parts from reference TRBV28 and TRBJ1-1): DVKVTQSSRYLVKRTGEKVFLECVQDMDHENMFWYRQDPGLGLRLIYFSYDVKMKEKGDIPEGYSVSREKKERFSLILESASTNQTSMYLCASSLYGGGEAFFGQGTRLTVV.

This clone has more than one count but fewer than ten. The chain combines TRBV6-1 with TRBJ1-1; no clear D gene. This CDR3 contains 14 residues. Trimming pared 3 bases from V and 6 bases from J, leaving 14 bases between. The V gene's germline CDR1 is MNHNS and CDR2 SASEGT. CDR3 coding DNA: TGTGCCAGCAGTGACCGTCGGGATAGCGCTGAAGCTTTCTTT. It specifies CASSDRRDSAEAFF.

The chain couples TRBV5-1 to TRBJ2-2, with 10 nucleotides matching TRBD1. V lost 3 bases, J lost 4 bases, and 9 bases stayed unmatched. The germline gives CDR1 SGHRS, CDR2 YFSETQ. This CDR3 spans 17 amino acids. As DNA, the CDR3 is TGCGCCAGCAGCTGGCAGACAGGGGGCGCCGTCACCGGGGAGCTGTTTTTT. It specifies CASSWQTGGAVTGELFF.

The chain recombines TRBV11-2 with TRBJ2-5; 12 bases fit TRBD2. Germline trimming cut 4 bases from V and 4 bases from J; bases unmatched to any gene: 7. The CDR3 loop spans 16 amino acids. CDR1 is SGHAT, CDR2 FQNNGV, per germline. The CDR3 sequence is CASSSTTSGSRETQYF. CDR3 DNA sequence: TGTGCCAGCAGCTCCACGACTAGCGGGAGTAGAGAGACCCAGTACTTC.

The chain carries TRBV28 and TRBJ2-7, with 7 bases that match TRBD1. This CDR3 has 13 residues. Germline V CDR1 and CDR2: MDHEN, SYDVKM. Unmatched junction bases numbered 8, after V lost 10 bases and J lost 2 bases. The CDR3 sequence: CATGQHLTYEQYF. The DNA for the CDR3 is TGTGCCACGGGACAGCATTTAACCTACGAGCAGTACTTC.

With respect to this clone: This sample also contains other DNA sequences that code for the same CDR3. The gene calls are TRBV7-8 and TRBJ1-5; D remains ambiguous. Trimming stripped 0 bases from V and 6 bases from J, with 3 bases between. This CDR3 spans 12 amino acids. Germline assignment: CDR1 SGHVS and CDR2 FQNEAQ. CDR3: CASSLASQPQHF. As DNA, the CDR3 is TGTGCCAGCAGCTTAGCGAGTCAGCCCCAGCATTTT.

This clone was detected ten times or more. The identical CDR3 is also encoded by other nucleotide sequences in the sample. CDR3 residues: CASSDSSYEQYF. The CDR3 DNA is TGTGCCAGCAGTGACAGCTCCTACGAGCAGTACTTC. The V gene is TRBV6-1, the J gene TRBJ2-7, with D hard to call. V was clipped by 3 bases and J by 0 bases, with 3 bases between them. There are 12 residues in the CDR3. Germline CDR1 reads MNHNS; CDR2 reads SASEGT.

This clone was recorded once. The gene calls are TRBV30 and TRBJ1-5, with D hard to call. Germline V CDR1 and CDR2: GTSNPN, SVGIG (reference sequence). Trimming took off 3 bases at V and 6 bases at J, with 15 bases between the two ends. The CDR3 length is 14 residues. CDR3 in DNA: TGTGCCTGGAGGAAGGGAGGGTATGCTCAGCCCCAGCATTTT. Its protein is CAWRKGGYAQPQHF.

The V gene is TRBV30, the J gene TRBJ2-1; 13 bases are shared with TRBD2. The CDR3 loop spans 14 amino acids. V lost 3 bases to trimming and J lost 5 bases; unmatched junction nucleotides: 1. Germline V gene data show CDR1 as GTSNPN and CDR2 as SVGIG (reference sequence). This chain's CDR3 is CAWRTSGGHNEQFF. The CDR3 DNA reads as TGTGCCTGGAGGACTAGCGGGGGGCACAATGAGCAGTTCTTC.